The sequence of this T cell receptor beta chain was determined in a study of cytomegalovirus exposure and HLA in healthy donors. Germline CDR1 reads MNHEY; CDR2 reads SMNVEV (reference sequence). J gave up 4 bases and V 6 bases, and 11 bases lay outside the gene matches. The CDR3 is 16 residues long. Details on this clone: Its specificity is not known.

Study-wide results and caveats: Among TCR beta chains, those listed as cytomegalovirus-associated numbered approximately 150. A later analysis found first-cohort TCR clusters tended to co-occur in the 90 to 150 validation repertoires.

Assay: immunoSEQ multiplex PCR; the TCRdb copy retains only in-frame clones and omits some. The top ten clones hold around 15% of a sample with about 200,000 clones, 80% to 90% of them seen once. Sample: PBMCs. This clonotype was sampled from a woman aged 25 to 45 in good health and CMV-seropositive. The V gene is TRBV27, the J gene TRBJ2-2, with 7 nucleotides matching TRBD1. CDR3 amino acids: CASSSVKGAGTGELFF. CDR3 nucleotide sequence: TGTGCCAGCAGCTCAGTGAAGGGGGCTGGCACCGGGGAGCTGTTTTTT.